This T cell receptor beta chain was sequenced during a study of cytomegalovirus exposure and HLA in healthy donors. Study-wide background: Findings of an earlier analysis included around 120 million unique TCR beta sequences from roughly 200 million T cells. Study findings and constraints: An ancestry cluster, one associated with Asian ancestry, reportedly showed fewer N-insertions than the approximately 670-donor mean in a later analysis. A later analysis linked a missense variant in DCLRE1C to the trimming of TCR beta V and J genes.

The sample holds a few counts of this clone. Antigen: not known. Researchers ran the PCR with 60 Vbeta and 13 Jbeta primers. TCRdb's copy holds only in-frame clones and misses some; the assay was immunoSEQ multiplex PCR. The repertoire holds under 200,000 clones, with 82% as singletons. This receptor was identified in a male donor in good health and CMV-seronegative. Sequencing was performed on PBMCs.

Written as DNA, the CDR3 is TGTGCCAGCAGCTTGGACAGCAGCAGCTCTGGGGCCAACGTCCTGACTTTC. It is translated as CASSLDSSSSGANVLTF. V gene TRBV5-8 combines with J gene TRBJ2-6; no definite D call. Trimming pared 0 bases from V and 0 bases from J, leaving 10 bases between. In germline, CDR1 is SGHTS, CDR2 YDEGEE. The CDR3 spans 17 residues.